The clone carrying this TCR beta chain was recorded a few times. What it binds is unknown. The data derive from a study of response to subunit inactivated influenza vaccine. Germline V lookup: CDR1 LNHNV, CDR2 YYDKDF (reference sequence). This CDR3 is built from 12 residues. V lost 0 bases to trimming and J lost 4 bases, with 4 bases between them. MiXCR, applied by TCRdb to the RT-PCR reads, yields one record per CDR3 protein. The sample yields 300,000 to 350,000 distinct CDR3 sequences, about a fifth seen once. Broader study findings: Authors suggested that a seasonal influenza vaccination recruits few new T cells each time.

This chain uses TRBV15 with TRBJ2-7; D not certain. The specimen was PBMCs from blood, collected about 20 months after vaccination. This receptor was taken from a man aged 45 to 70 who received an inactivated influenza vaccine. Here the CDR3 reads CATSRDRYEQYF. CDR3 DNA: TGTGCCACCAGCAGAGATAGGTACGAGCAGTACTTC.